A selection of T cell receptor beta chains follows, all from one sample in a study of early T cells in non-severe SARS-CoV-2 infection. TCRdb called the 5' RACE reads again in MiXCR, with one record for every CDR3 protein. The profile shows tens of thousands of distinct CDR3 sequences, 5% to 7.5% of them singletons. The specimen was whole blood, collected at baseline. These receptors came from an adult who was a healthcare worker with PCR-confirmed SARS-CoV-2 infection or an uninfected control (not recorded which). Each CDR3 is given with its conserved first and last residue. D genes are given only for firm matches. Only part of the rows carry a size: once, few, many, or a class if the clone is expanded.

D gene,clone size,J gene,V gene,CDR3 protein,CDR3 DNA
.,few,TRBJ2-3,TRBV7-6,CASSAESWTTDTQYF,TGTGCCAGCTCGGCTGAATCCTGGACCACAGATACGCAGTATTTT
TRBD2,many,TRBJ2-7,TRBV18,CASSLLGGTSISEQYF,TGTGCCAGCTCACTATTAGGCGGGACTAGCATTTCCGAGCAGTACTTC
.,many,TRBJ1-3,TRBV6-5,CASSYSRQSGNTIYF,TGTGCCAGCAGTTACTCCCGACAGTCTGGAAACACCATATATTTT
.,few,TRBJ1-2,TRBV14,CASSQDSHSFVGYTF,TGTGCCAGCAGCCAAGATTCCCATTCCTTCGTTGGCTACACCTTC
.,many,TRBJ2-2,TRBV13,CASSASPDTGELFF,TGTGCCAGCAGCGCCAGTCCGGACACCGGGGAGCTGTTTTTT
.,few,TRBJ1-5,TRBV24-1,CATSDWDSNQPQHF,TGTGCCACCAGTGATTGGGACAGCAATCAGCCCCAGCATTTT
TRBD1,many,TRBJ1-3,TRBV29-1,CSVGETGPSPGNTIYF,TGCAGCGTGGGCGAGACAGGGCCGAGTCCTGGAAACACCATATATTTT
TRBD2,many,TRBJ2-1,TRBV18,CASSPTLGLANEQFF,TGTGCCAGCTCACCGACTTTGGGACTAGCAAACGAGCAGTTCTTC
TRBD2,few,TRBJ2-3,TRBV5-1,CASSPRGRADTQYF,TGCGCCAGCAGCCCGCGGGGGAGAGCAGATACGCAGTATTTT
.,many,TRBJ1-5,TRBV20-1,CSARVVRGQPQHF,TGCAGTGCTAGAGTCGTCAGGGGTCAGCCCCAGCATTTT
.,many,TRBJ1-1,TRBV10-3,CAISESGGAFF,TGTGCCATCAGTGAGTCAGGGGGAGCTTTCTTT
.,few,TRBJ1-6,TRBV27,CASSLGPGSESPLHF,TGTGCCAGCAGTTTAGGACCGGGGAGCGAATCACCCCTCCACTTT
TRBD1,many,TRBJ2-1,TRBV5-1,CASSLQTGGATPWFF,TGCGCCAGCAGCTTACAGACAGGGGGCGCGACCCCCTGGTTCTTC
TRBD1,few,TRBJ1-1,TRBV12-3/TRBV12-4,CASSGGQDEAFF,TGTGCCAGCAGTGGAGGACAGGATGAAGCTTTCTTT
.,many,TRBJ2-7,TRBV5-1,CASSSTDGDGEQYF,TGCGCCAGCAGCTCAACCGACGGAGATGGCGAGCAGTACTTC
.,.,TRBJ1-1,TRBV29-1,CSVGDPRGAFF,TGCAGCGTTGGGGACCCCCGGGGAGCTTTCTTT
.,.,TRBJ2-2,TRBV29-1,CSAVWGVSNTGELFF,TGCAGCGCCGTATGGGGGGTCTCGAACACCGGGGAGCTGTTTTTT
.,few,TRBJ1-2,TRBV9,CASSAGAGSNYGYTF,TGTGCCAGCAGCGCCGGAGCAGGGTCTAACTATGGCTACACCTTC
TRBD1,many,TRBJ1-4,TRBV27,CASSTIQGGGEKLFF,TGTGCCAGCAGCACGATTCAGGGGGGGGGCGAAAAACTGTTTTTT
.,few,TRBJ1-5,TRBV29-1,CSVVGRSDQPQHF,TGCAGCGTTGTCGGCAGGTCGGACCAGCCCCAGCATTTT
.,few,TRBJ2-5,TRBV20-1,CSAKTGPFGHLSQYF,TGCAGTGCTAAGACAGGTCCGTTCGGTCATTTGTCCCAGTACTTC
.,.,TRBJ2-3,TRBV24-1,CATSDGTRDMQYF,TGTGCCACCAGTGATGGGACCAGAGATATGCAGTATTTT
TRBD1,many,TRBJ1-5,TRBV7-2,CASSFKQGANQPQHF,TGTGCCAGCAGCTTCAAACAGGGGGCCAATCAGCCCCAGCATTTT
.,.,TRBJ2-3,TRBV29-1,CSVVGERGTDTQYF,TGCAGCGTTGTGGGTGAGCGGGGCACAGATACGCAGTATTTT
.,many,TRBJ2-1,TRBV6-5,CASSGTGGHEQFF,TGTGCCAGCAGTGGGACCGGGGGCCATGAGCAGTTCTTC
TRBD1,.,TRBJ1-1,TRBV7-8,CASTKDRDTEAFF,TGTGCCAGCACCAAAGACAGGGACACTGAAGCTTTCTTT
.,many,TRBJ1-2,TRBV6-5,CASSYSWSGTDYGYTF,TGTGCCAGCAGTTACTCGTGGTCTGGAACTGACTATGGCTACACCTTC
TRBD1,.,TRBJ1-1,TRBV7-8,CASRPDINRGRLAFF,TGTGCCAGCAGACCCGATATAAACAGGGGGCGGCTGGCTTTCTTT
.,.,TRBJ2-3,TRBV20-1,CSATPIIRTDTQYF,TGCAGTGCTACTCCGATTATACGGACAGATACGCAGTATTTT
.,many,TRBJ2-7,TRBV4-3,CASSQELRQHYEQYF,TGCGCCAGCAGCCAAGAACTAAGACAACACTACGAGCAGTACTTC
.,.,TRBJ2-7,TRBV6-5,CASTTGTLNYEQYF,TGTGCCAGCACAACCGGGACACTTAACTACGAGCAGTACTTC
TRBD2,.,TRBJ2-1,TRBV5-1,CATRGGLADVDEQFF,TGCGCCACCCGGGGGGGACTAGCGGATGTGGATGAGCAGTTCTTC
TRBD2,many,TRBJ2-5,TRBV7-8,CASRIAGRGQETQYF,TGTGCCAGCAGGATTGCAGGGAGGGGCCAAGAGACCCAGTACTTC
.,many,TRBJ2-2,TRBV12-3/TRBV12-4,CASGSGNTGELFF,TGTGCCAGCGGTTCCGGGAACACCGGGGAGCTGTTTTTT
.,many,TRBJ1-2,TRBV20-1,CSASPGRNYGYTF,TGCAGTGCTAGCCCAGGGAGGAATTATGGCTACACCTTC
.,many,TRBJ2-7,TRBV18,CASSPGTAYYEQYF,TGTGCCAGCTCACCAGGCACGGCCTACTACGAGCAGTACTTC
TRBD1,many,TRBJ1-1,TRBV5-1,CASSWTGATEAFF,TGCGCCAGCAGCTGGACAGGGGCCACTGAAGCTTTCTTT
.,.,TRBJ1-2,TRBV12-3/TRBV12-4,CASCPWGEGSYGYTF,TGTGCCAGCTGTCCCTGGGGGGAAGGGAGCTATGGCTACACCTTC
TRBD2,few,TRBJ2-1,TRBV3-1,CASSPGLVLTNEQFF,TGTGCCAGCAGCCCGGGACTAGTACTTACCAATGAGCAGTTCTTC
TRBD2,many,TRBJ2-1,TRBV3-1,CASSQDRLAGRNEQFF,TGTGCCAGCAGCCAAGATCGCCTAGCGGGGAGGAATGAGCAGTTCTTC
TRBD1,few,TRBJ1-1,TRBV11-3,CASSSTGTGGQEAFF,TGTGCCAGCAGCTCTACCGGGACAGGGGGACAAGAAGCTTTCTTT
.,.,TRBJ1-1,TRBV4-3,CASSQDHEGNTEAFF,TGCGCCAGCAGCCAAGATCACGAAGGGAACACTGAAGCTTTCTTT
.,many,TRBJ1-5,TRBV16,CASSQYDNQPQHF,TGTGCCAGCAGCCAATATGACAATCAGCCCCAGCATTTT
.,many,TRBJ1-2,TRBV5-1,CASSLASDGEVHYYGYTF,TGCGCCAGCAGCTTGGCCTCCGACGGGGAAGTCCACTACTATGGCTACACCTTC
.,many,TRBJ1-6,TRBV6-1,CASSEGGGLNSPLHF,TGTGCCAGCAGTGAAGGGGGCGGATTGAATTCACCCCTCCACTTT
.,many,TRBJ2-1,TRBV6-2/TRBV6-3,CATLSGYNEQFF,TGTGCCACCTTAAGCGGGTACAATGAGCAGTTCTTC
.,.,TRBJ1-1,TRBV28,CASSSQINTEAFF,TGTGCCAGCAGCTCTCAAATCAACACTGAAGCTTTCTTT
.,many,TRBJ2-5,TRBV29-1,CSVVSGAVKETQYF,TGCAGCGTTGTTTCGGGGGCCGTCAAAGAGACCCAGTACTTC
TRBD1,few,TRBJ2-5,TRBV6-5,CASSRQIPQGGQETQYF,TGTGCCAGCAGTCGACAAATCCCACAGGGGGGTCAAGAGACCCAGTACTTC
.,many,TRBJ1-1,TRBV12-3/TRBV12-4,CASSFFEGNTEAFF,TGTGCCAGCAGTTTTTTCGAGGGAAACACTGAAGCTTTCTTT
.,.,TRBJ2-2,TRBV12-3/TRBV12-4,CASSAGLYTGELFF,TGTGCCAGCAGTGCGGGACTTTACACCGGGGAGCTGTTTTTT
TRBD2,many,TRBJ2-1,TRBV7-2,CASSGRTSGGSYNEQFF,TGTGCCAGCAGCGGCCGGACTAGCGGGGGCTCCTACAATGAGCAGTTCTTC
.,many,TRBJ2-4,TRBV5-4,CASSFGTANKNIQYF,TGTGCCAGCAGTTTTGGCACAGCTAATAAAAACATTCAGTACTTC